One sample yielded the 6 T cell receptor beta chains listed below, sequenced in a study of shared clonotypes between healthy human individuals. The method was immunoSEQ multiplex PCR; TCRdb's version includes in-frame clones alone and lacks a portion of them. The profile shows 2,500,000 or so clones, just under 95% of them singletons. Sequenced sample: naive CD4+ T cells from PBMCs. The subset: CD45RA+ positively selected. The receptors originated from a man younger than 30 in good health. Some clones in this sample may be carry-over from other donors' samples.

The chain combines TRBV19 with TRBJ1-2, with 9 nucleotides matching TRBD1. The CDR3 runs 14 residues. Per germline, CDR1 LNHDA and CDR2 SQIVND (reference sequence). Germline trimming cut 10 bases from V and 5 bases from J; bases unmatched to any gene: 11. The CDR3 loop reads CATSPSGQGYGYTF. In DNA form, the CDR3 reads TGTGCCACCAGCCCCTCAGGACAGGGGTATGGCTACACCTTC.

J is TRBJ1-1 and V is TRBV6-1; TRBD1 agrees at 10 bases. The V and J ends lost 6 bases and 5 bases, in that order; junction bases with no gene match: 3. Germline values: CDR1 MNHNS, CDR2 SASEGT. This CDR3 is built from 13 residues. In DNA form, the CDR3 reads TGTGCCAGCAGGGGGGGACAGGGGACTGAAGCTTTCTTT. This encodes CASRGGQGTEAFF.

CDR3 nucleotide sequence: TGTGCCAGCAGCGTAGGGGAACCCACGGGCGCCTACGAGCAGTACTTC. Protein: CASSVGEPTGAYEQYF. The chain is built from TRBV9 and TRBJ2-7; D is undetermined. The CDR3 runs 16 residues. Between the trimmed V and J ends, which lost 0 bases and 2 bases, there was a span of 15 bases. Germline values: CDR1 SGDLS, CDR2 YYNGEE.

CDR3 DNA: TGTGCCAGCAGCTCCCGCGCCGGCCCTCCGAGTGGCTACACCTTC. This encodes CASSSRAGPPSGYTF. The chain has TRBV7-3 and TRBJ1-2; D remains unclear. Trimming stripped 4 bases from V and 7 bases from J, with 19 bases between. The CDR3 is 15 amino acids. Looked up from germline, CDR1 is SGHTA and CDR2 is FQGTGA.

Worth noting for this clone: The sample has other DNA sequences that encode this CDR3 too. This chain uses TRBV5-1 with TRBJ2-2, with D uncertain. Germline V lookup: CDR1 SGHRS, CDR2 YFSETQ. Trimming took 4 bases from V and 5 from J, leaving 9 bases between them. This CDR3 has 13 residues. CDR3 nucleotide sequence: TGCGCCAGCAGCCTTGATCCAACCGGGGAGCTGTTTTTT. Translating gives CASSLDPTGELFF.

Here the CDR3 DNA reads TGTGCCTGGACCCTAACGGGGGTCGACTATGGCTACACCTTC. Translated, it gives CAWTLTGVDYGYTF. V and J are TRBV30 and TRBJ1-2; possibly TRBD1 for D (5 bases). The CDR3 contains 14 residues. The germline gives CDR1 GTSNPN, CDR2 SVGIG (reference sequence). V was shortened by 4 bases and J by 3 bases, with 15 bases between the two germline ends.